Listed below are T cell receptor beta chains from one sample, sequenced in a study of blood T cell repertoires in COVID-19. TCRdb's table, derived via immunoSEQ multiplex PCR, lists solely in-frame clones and lacks some. The sample shows 250,000 or so clones, about nine tenths of them seen only once. Specimen: peripheral blood. All receptors come from a woman between 40 and 50 years old who had recovered from COVID-19. Each CDR3 is given with its conserved first and last residue. The D gene is left open where the match is weak. Not all rows give a size; the values are once, few, many and, for expanded clones, a class.

j_call clone_size v_call d_call cdr3_nt cdr3_aa
TRBJ2-3 NA TRBV20-1 NA TGCAGTGCTAGTTTGGGCGGGATCGGCACAGATACGCAGTATTTT CSASLGGIGTDTQYF
TRBJ1-4 NA TRBV2 TRBD1 TGTGCCAGCAATCATCCGGGGGACAGGGTTCTTGCAACTAATGAAAAACTGTTTTTT CASNHPGDRVLATNEKLFF
TRBJ2-1 once TRBV24-1 NA TGTGCCACCAGTGATTCGGCTAGCTCCTACAATGAGCAGTTCTTC CATSDSASSYNEQFF
TRBJ1-6 NA TRBV10-2 TRBD1 TGCGCCAGCAGTGAGTCCAGGGGGCAATCACCCCTCCACTTT CASSESRGQSPLHF
TRBJ2-3 few TRBV3-1/TRBV3-2 NA TGTGCCAGCAGCCCCCAAGGCGGGAGCACAGATACGCAGTATTTT CASSPQGGSTDTQYF
TRBJ2-1 once TRBV6-1 NA TGTGCCAGCAGTGAACTAGCGAAATCCTACAATGAGCAGTTCTTC CASSELAKSYNEQFF
TRBJ2-1 few TRBV30 TRBD2 TGTGCCTGGAGTGGGGACTACCGGAATAACAATGAGCAGTTCTTC CAWSGDYRNNNEQFF
TRBJ2-1 NA TRBV18 NA TGTGCCAGCTCACTGTGGGGGGTCGGTGAGCAGTTCTTC CASSLWGVGEQFF
TRBJ2-2 NA TRBV28 TRBD2 TGTGCCAGCGGGTCAGCGGGAGGTGGGGCCGGGGAGCTGTTTTTT CASGSAGGGAGELFF
TRBJ1-1 NA TRBV19 TRBD1 TGTGCCAGTAGTATCGACAGGGACACTGAAGCTTTCTTT CASSIDRDTEAFF
TRBJ2-1 NA TRBV11-3 NA TGTGCCAGCAGCTTAGATTTCGCGGGTGAGCAGTTCTTC CASSLDFAGEQFF
TRBJ1-1 NA TRBV24-1 NA TGTGCCACCAGTGATCCCGGGTTTACTGAAGCTTTCTTT CATSDPGFTEAFF
TRBJ2-2 NA TRBV7-9 NA TGTGCCAGCAGCTCACAGGGCGGCACCGGGGAGCTGTTTTTT CASSSQGGTGELFF
TRBJ2-1 NA TRBV5-4 TRBD1 TGTGCCAGCAGCTTGGTCCCCGGACAGGGGGCCAATGAGCAGTTCTTC CASSLVPGQGANEQFF
TRBJ2-6 once TRBV30 NA TGTGCCATGAGCTCTGGGGCCAACGTCCTGACTTTC CAMSSGANVLTF
TRBJ1-2 NA TRBV28 NA TGTGCCAGCAGTTTCGGGAGAGCAGATGGCTACACCTTC CASSFGRADGYTF
TRBJ2-7 NA TRBV7-2 NA TGTGCCAGCAGCTTACTGGACTCCTTCGAGCAGTACTTC CASSLLDSFEQYF
TRBJ2-7 NA TRBV19 TRBD1 TGTGCCAGTAGCCGGGACAGGCCATCCTACGAGCAGTACTTC CASSRDRPSYEQYF
TRBJ2-1 NA TRBV24-1 NA TGTGCCACCAGTGACCTCGCCGGACTTGAGTACAATGAGCAGTTCTTC CATSDLAGLEYNEQFF
TRBJ2-3 NA TRBV27 NA TGTGCCAGCAGTAAGAGTAACCACGTCACAGATACGCAGTATTTT CASSKSNHVTDTQYF
TRBJ1-2 NA TRBV27 NA TGTGCCAGCAGTTCGACAGGTTATGGCTACACCTTC CASSSTGYGYTF
TRBJ1-3 NA TRBV24-1 TRBD1 TGTGCCTCCCAGGGGGCCTCTGGAAACACCATATATTTT CASQGASGNTIYF
TRBJ2-5 NA TRBV5-4 NA TGTGCCAGCAGCTTACCAGGTTCAGAGACCCAGTACTTC CASSLPGSETQYF
TRBJ2-2 NA TRBV18 NA TGTGCCAGCTCACCAATCATGAACACCGGGGAGCTGTTTTTT CASSPIMNTGELFF
TRBJ2-7 NA TRBV7-9 TRBD2 TGTGCCAGCAGCCTCCGGGGCCCGGGACTAGCTCCGTCCGAGCAGTACTTC CASSLRGPGLAPSEQYF
TRBJ2-3 NA TRBV24-1 TRBD2 TGTGCCACCAGTGACCTGACTAGCGGGACGGGGGATACGCAGTATTTT CATSDLTSGTGDTQYF
TRBJ2-1 NA TRBV3-1/TRBV3-2 NA TGTGCCAGCAGCCAAAGCCTTGAGCAGTTCTTC CASSQSLEQFF
TRBJ1-1 NA TRBV5-6 TRBD1 TGTGCCAGCAGCTTGGCCGGGACAGCCAACACTGAAGCTTTCTTT CASSLAGTANTEAFF
TRBJ1-6 NA TRBV7-9 NA TGTGCCAGCAGCGCGGATTACGAGGGTTCACCCCTCCACTTT CASSADYEGSPLHF
TRBJ1-5 NA TRBV2 NA TGTGCCAGCGGGCAGGGGAATCAGCCCCAGCATTTT CASGQGNQPQHF
TRBJ2-7 once TRBV27 TRBD1 TGTGCCAGCAGTTTCCAGGACAGGGGGTACGAGCAGTACTTC CASSFQDRGYEQYF
TRBJ2-7 few TRBV29-1 NA TGCAGCGTCTCCTCCAGGGGTGATAGCGAGCAGTACTTC CSVSSRGDSEQYF
TRBJ2-3 once TRBV2 TRBD2 TGTGCCAGCAGTGTTAGGACTAGCGGGAGTTCCTTGATAGATACGCAGTATTTT CASSVRTSGSSLIDTQYF
TRBJ2-1 NA TRBV11-2 TRBD2 TGTGCCAGCAGCTGGAGGGGACTAGGGGACAATGAGCAGTTCTTC CASSWRGLGDNEQFF
TRBJ2-3 NA TRBV6-1 NA TGTGCCAGCAGTGAGATAGGAGCGGAGCGCACAGATACGCAGTATTTT CASSEIGAERTDTQYF
TRBJ2-7 NA TRBV5-1 TRBD2 TGCGCCAGCAGCTTGGGGACTAGTTCTGACGAGCAGTACTTC CASSLGTSSDEQYF
TRBJ2-3 NA TRBV18 NA TGTGCCAGCTCACCAACCGGGACACCCGTGGCAGATACGCAGTATTTT CASSPTGTPVADTQYF
TRBJ2-1 few TRBV12-3/TRBV12-4 NA TGTGCCAGCAGCCGGCAGCGCTACAATGAGCAGTTCTTC CASSRQRYNEQFF
TRBJ2-2 NA TRBV7-6 TRBD1 TGTGCCAGCAGCTTAGGACAGGGGGCCACCGGGGAGCTGTTTTTT CASSLGQGATGELFF
TRBJ2-5 NA TRBV11-3 TRBD2 TGTGCCAGCAGCGTCCTAGCGGGAGGGGGTGAGACCCAGTACTTC CASSVLAGGGETQYF